This T cell receptor beta chain is drawn from a study of T-cell memory formation after mild COVID-19. In the study overall: Largely donor-specific sequence clusters came from a couple of donors. Broader study findings: Cross-reactive memory apparently joined, as some responding clones appeared in pre-infection memory. Clones that contracted from day 15 to 85 had balanced CD4/CD8; later expanders were CD4+ biased.

Points on this clonotype: What it binds is unknown.

The CDR3 consists of 13 residues. The germline V gene encodes CDR1 DFQATT and CDR2 SNEGSKA (reference sequence). Trimming pared 3 bases from V and 2 bases from J, leaving 10 bases between. Amplification by 5'RACE using constant-segment primers produced TCR alpha and TCR beta cDNA libraries that carried sample barcodes and UMIs. TCRdb re-called the 5' RACE reads through MiXCR, storing one row per CDR3 protein. This sample has about 190,000 distinct CDR3 sequences, with 25% to 35% found just once. The sequencing sample was made of PBMCs or a T cell subset sorted from them (not recorded which). The origin of this receptor is an adult woman who had mild COVID-19 (a few samples of this study predate the infection). Cell type and time point are not known. This chain uses TRBV20-1 with TRBJ1-2, with D tentatively TRBD1 (5 bases). CDR3 sequence reads: CSASGGDNYGYTF. Here the CDR3 DNA reads TGCAGTGCTAGTGGGGGTGACAACTATGGCTACACCTTC.